The rows below give T cell receptor beta chains drawn from one sample of a study of Graves' ophthalmopathy and Graves' hyperthyroidism. Via MiXCR, TCRdb re-called the multiplex PCR reads, giving one row per CDR3 protein. The repertoire holds about 1.2 million distinct CDR3 sequences, with 35% to 40% as singletons. The specimen sequenced was peripheral blood or thyroid tissue (not recorded which). Receptor source: an adult man with Graves' hyperthyroidism. CDR3s include the opening cysteine and the closing phenylalanine or tryptophan. A D gene is named only where the DNA matches it firmly. Not all rows give a size; the values are once, few, many and, for expanded clones, a class.

>-|TRBV29-1|-|TRBJ1-2
CSVSTGSVGYTF
TGCAGCGTTTCTACAGGGTCGGTTGGCTACACCTTC
>-|TRBV2|-|TRBJ1-2
CACSARVQGRSAGYTF
-
>-|TRBV6-1|many|TRBJ2-2
CASSEGELFF
TGTGCCAGCAGTGAGGGGGAGCTGTTTTTT
>TRBD1|TRBV2|many|TRBJ2-7
CASRPGQADYEQYF
TGTGCCAGCAGGCCGGGACAGGCTGACTACGAGCAGTACTTC
>-|TRBV14|few|TRBJ1-1
CASSNLGIPVMGTEAFF
TGTGCCAGCAGCAACCTTGGGATCCCCGTCATGGGCACTGAAGCTTTCTTT
>-|TRBV5-1|-|TRBJ2-6
CASSPRDF
TGCGCCAGCAGTCCCCGGGACTTT
>-|TRBV5-6|-|TRBJ2-5
CASSLNSVLETQYF
TGTGCCAGCAGCTTGAATTCGGTCTTGGAGACCCAGTACTTC
>-|TRBV9|-|TRBJ1-1
CASSVGGRGLLF
TGTGCCAGCAGCGTTGGAGGGCGCGGGTTACTCTTT
>-|TRBV7-2|few|TRBJ1-2
CASSLAPDATYGYTF
TGTGCCAGCAGCTTAGCGCCGGACGCTACCTATGGCTACACCTTC
>TRBD1|TRBV28|few|TRBJ2-7
CASSFRTGGNEQYF
TGTGCCAGCAGTTTCCGGACAGGGGGGAACGAGCAGTACTTC
>-|TRBV19|-|TRBJ2-2
CASSTTTRAGELFF
TGTGCCAGCAGTACTACCACGAGAGCCGGGGAGCTGTTTTTT
>-|TRBV7-2|once|TRBJ2-7
CASSLGVRGIYEQYF
TGTGCCAGCAGCTTGGGCGTCCGAGGGATATACGAGCAGTACTTC
>-|TRBV12-3/TRBV12-4|few|TRBJ1-5
CASSFSDQPQHF
TGTGCCAGCAGTTTTTCGGACCAGCCCCAGCATTTT
>TRBD2|TRBV7-2|-|TRBJ2-5
CASSIGTSGGREETQYF
TGTGCCAGCAGCATCGGGACTAGCGGGGGGCGAGAAGAGACCCAGTACTTC
>-|TRBV10-3|few|TRBJ2-3
CAISESAVTDTQYF
TGTGCCATCAGTGAGTCCGCAGTGACAGATACGCAGTATTTT
>-|TRBV19|many|TRBJ2-7
CASSPRPQGTYEQYF
TGTGCCAGTAGTCCGCGACCCCAGGGTACTTACGAGCAGTACTTC
>TRBD2|TRBV5-1|few|TRBJ2-5
CASSLGLAESIGETQYF
TGCGCCAGCAGCTTGGGACTAGCCGAAAGTATCGGAGAGACCCAGTACTTC
>-|TRBV5-5|many|TRBJ1-5
CASSLFPGTSNQPQHF
TGTGCCAGCAGCTTGTTTCCCGGGACGAGCAATCAGCCCCAGCATTTT
>-|TRBV7-9|few|TRBJ1-1
CASSLGAASGARTEAFF
TGCGCCAGCAGCTTGGGAGCAGCCTCTGGGGCGCGTACTGAAGCTTTCTTT
>-|TRBV7-9|many|TRBJ2-7
CASSLQGRAHEQYF
TGTGCCAGCAGCTTACAAGGACGTGCCCACGAGCAGTACTTC
>TRBD2|TRBV11-2|-|TRBJ2-2
CASSLGGRAYTGELFF
TGTGCCAGCAGCTTAGGCGGGAGGGCCTACACCGGGGAGCTGTTTTTT
>-|TRBV14|many|TRBJ1-4
CASSQAGSGEKLFF
TGTGCCAGCAGCCAAGCCGGGTCCGGCGAAAAACTGTTTTTT
>-|TRBV20-1|-|TRBJ2-7
CSARDGPIYEQYF
TGCAGTGCTAGAGATGGACCCATTTACGAGCAGTACTTC
>-|TRBV24-1|many|TRBJ1-5
CATSDSLTNNQPQHF
TGTGCCACCAGTGATTCGTTGACAAACAATCAGCCCCAGCATTTT
>-|TRBV5-1|many|TRBJ1-1
CASKTLVAETEAFF
TGCGCCAGCAAGACTCTGGTGGCTGAAACTGAAGCTTTCTTT
>-|TRBV20-1|many|TRBJ1-5
CSAPPGSSNQPQHF
TGCAGTGCCCCCCCAGGGTCGAGCAATCAGCCCCAGCATTTT
>-|TRBV29-1|many|TRBJ1-5
CSVEPGTGHPQHF
TGCAGCGTTGAACCGGGGACGGGCCACCCCCAGCATTTT
>-|TRBV4-3|-|TRBJ1-6
CASSQGVDSSPLHF
TGCGCCAGCAGCCAGGGGGTAGACTCTTCACCCCTCCACTTT
>-|TRBV19|few|TRBJ2-7
CASSIGRGTYEQYF
TGTGCCAGTAGTATCGGCAGGGGAACCTACGAGCAGTACTTC
>-|TRBV12-3/TRBV12-4|many|TRBJ1-1
CASSPDSGDAFF
TGTGCCAGCAGTCCGGACAGTGGGGATGCTTTCTTT
>TRBD1|TRBV6-1|-|TRBJ1-2
CASSQDRRRNYGYTF
TGTGCCAGCAGCCAGGACAGGAGAAGAAACTATGGCTACACCTTC
>-|TRBV11-2|many|TRBJ1-6
CASSLEYGSASPLHF
TGTGCCAGCAGCTTAGAATACGGGTCCGCATCACCCCTCCACTTT
>-|TRBV6-5|once|TRBJ1-6
CASSYYPGARSLNSPLHF
TGTGCCAGCAGTTACTACCCAGGAGCTCGGTCACTTAATTCACCCCTCCACTTT
>TRBD1|TRBV7-9|-|TRBJ1-2
CASSLTGTGWNYGYTF
TGTGCCAGCAGCCTCACCGGGACAGGATGGAACTATGGCTACACCTTC
>-|TRBV19|-|TRBJ1-2
CASEPDSLLNYGYTF
TGTGCCAGTGAGCCGGACAGTCTTTTAAACTATGGCTACACCTTC
>TRBD1|TRBV20-1|-|TRBJ2-7
CSARGAGTGTYEQYF
TGCAGTGCTAGAGGCGCCGGGACAGGCACCTACGAGCAGTACTTC
>TRBD1|TRBV10-2|few|TRBJ1-2
CASSGQGDSGYTF
TGCGCCAGCAGTGGACAGGGGGATTCTGGCTACACCTTC
>-|TRBV7-3|-|TRBJ2-7
CASSLGDNEQYF
TGTGCCAGCAGCTTGGGGGACAATGAGCAGTACTTC
>TRBD1|TRBV7-2|few|TRBJ2-7
CASSPRDRGPVYEQYF
TGTGCCAGCAGCCCCCGGGACAGGGGGCCTGTCTACGAGCAGTACTTC
>-|TRBV11-2|-|TRBJ2-7
CASSLEQKPYEQYF
TGTGCCAGCAGCTTAGAACAGAAACCTTACGAGCAGTACTTC
>TRBD2|TRBV12-3/TRBV12-4|-|TRBJ2-7
CASSYSGRGAYEQYF
TGTGCCAGCAGTTATAGCGGGAGGGGGGCCTACGAGCAGTACTTC
>-|TRBV29-1|once|TRBJ2-7
CSVVQGTRSYEQYF
TGCAGCGTGGTACAGGGGACTAGATCCTACGAGCAGTACTTC